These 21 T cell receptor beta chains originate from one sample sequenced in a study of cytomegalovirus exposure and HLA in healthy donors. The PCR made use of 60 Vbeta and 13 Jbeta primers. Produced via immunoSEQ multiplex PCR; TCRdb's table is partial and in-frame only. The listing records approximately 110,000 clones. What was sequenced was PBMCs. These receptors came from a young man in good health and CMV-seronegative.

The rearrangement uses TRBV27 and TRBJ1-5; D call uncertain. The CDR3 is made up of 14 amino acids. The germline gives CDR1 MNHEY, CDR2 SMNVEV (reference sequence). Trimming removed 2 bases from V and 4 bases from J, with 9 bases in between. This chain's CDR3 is CASSLRPGNQPQHF. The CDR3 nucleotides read TGTGCCAGCAGTTTACGCCCGGGGAATCAGCCCCAGCATTTT.

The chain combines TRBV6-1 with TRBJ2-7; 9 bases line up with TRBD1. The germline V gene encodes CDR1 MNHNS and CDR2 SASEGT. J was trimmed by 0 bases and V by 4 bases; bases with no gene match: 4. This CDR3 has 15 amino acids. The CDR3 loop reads CASSVETGGSYEQYF. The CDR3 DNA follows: TGTGCCAGCAGTGTAGAGACAGGGGGCTCCTACGAGCAGTACTTC.

CDR3 loop: CATSARQGHEQYF. The DNA for the CDR3 is TGTGCCACCAGCGCCCGACAGGGACACGAGCAGTACTTC. V and J are TRBV15 and TRBJ2-7, with 7 positions matching TRBD1. This CDR3 is built from 13 residues. CDR1 and CDR2 (germline): LNHNV, YYDKDF (reference sequence). The junction had 6 bases not matched to a gene; V was cut back by 5 bases and J by 5 bases. Complete variable domain (other parts from reference TRBV15 and TRBJ2-7): DAMVIQNPRYQVTQFGKPVTLSCSQTLNHNVMYWYQQKSSQAPKLLFHYYDKDFNNEADTPDNFQSRRPNTSFCFLDIRSPGLGDTAMYLCATSARQGHEQYFGPGTRLTVT.

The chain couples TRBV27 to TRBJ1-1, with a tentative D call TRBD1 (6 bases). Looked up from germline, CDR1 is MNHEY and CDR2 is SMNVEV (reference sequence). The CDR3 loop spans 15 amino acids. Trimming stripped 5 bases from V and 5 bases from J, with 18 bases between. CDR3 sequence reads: CASSPFQGLRTEAFF. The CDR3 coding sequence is TGTGCCAGCAGTCCCTTTCAGGGGCTGAGGACTGAAGCTTTCTTT.

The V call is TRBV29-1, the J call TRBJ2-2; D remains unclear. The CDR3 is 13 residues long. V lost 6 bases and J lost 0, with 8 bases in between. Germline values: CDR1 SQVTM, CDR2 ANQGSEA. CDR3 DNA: TGCAGCGTGTCACTAACGAACACCGGGGAGCTGTTTTTT. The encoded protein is CSVSLTNTGELFF.

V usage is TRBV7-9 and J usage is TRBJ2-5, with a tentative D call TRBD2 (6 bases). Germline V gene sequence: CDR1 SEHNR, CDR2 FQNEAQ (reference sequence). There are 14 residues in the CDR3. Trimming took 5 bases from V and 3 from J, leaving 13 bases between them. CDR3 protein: CASSRGTLEETQYF. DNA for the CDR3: TGTGCCAGCAGCCGAGGGACTCTCGAAGAGACCCAGTACTTC.

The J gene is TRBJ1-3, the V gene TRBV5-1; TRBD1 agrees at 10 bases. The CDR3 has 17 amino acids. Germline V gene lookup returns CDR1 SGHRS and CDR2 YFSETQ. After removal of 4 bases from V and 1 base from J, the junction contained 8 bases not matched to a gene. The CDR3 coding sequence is TGCGCCAGCAGCACGCGCCCGGGACAGGGGTCTGGAAACACCATATATTTT. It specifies CASSTRPGQGSGNTIYF.

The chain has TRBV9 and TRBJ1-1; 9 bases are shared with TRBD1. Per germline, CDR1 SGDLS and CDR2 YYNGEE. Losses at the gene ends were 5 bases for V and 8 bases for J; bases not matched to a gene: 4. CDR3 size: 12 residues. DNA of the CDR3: TGTGCCAGCAGTGCCGGGACAGGGGAAGCTTTCTTT. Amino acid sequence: CASSAGTGEAFF.

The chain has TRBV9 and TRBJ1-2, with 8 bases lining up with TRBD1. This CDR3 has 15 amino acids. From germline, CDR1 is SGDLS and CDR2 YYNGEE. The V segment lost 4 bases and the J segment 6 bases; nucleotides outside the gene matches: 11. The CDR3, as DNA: TGTGCCAGCAGCACCCGGACAGGGCCAAGGGATGGCTACACCTTC. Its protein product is CASSTRTGPRDGYTF.

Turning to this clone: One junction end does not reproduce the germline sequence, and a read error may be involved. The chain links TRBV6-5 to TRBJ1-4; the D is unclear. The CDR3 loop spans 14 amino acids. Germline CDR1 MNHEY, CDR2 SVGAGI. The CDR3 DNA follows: TGTGCCAGCAGTTACACCGCAACTGATGAAAAACTGTTTTTT. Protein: CASSYTATDEKLFF.

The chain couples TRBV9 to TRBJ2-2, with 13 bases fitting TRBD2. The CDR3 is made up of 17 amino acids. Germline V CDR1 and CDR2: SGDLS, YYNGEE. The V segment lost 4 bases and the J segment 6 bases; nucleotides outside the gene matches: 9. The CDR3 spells CASSTRITSGGAGELFF. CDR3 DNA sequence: TGTGCCAGCAGCACGAGGATAACTAGCGGGGGGGCCGGGGAGCTGTTTTTT. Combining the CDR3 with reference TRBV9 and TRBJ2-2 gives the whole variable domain DSGVTQTPKHLITATGQRVTLRCSPRSGDLSVYWYQQSLDQGLQFLIQYYNGEERAKGNILERFSAQQFPDLHSELNLSSLELGDSALYFCASSTRITSGGAGELFFGEGSRLTVL.

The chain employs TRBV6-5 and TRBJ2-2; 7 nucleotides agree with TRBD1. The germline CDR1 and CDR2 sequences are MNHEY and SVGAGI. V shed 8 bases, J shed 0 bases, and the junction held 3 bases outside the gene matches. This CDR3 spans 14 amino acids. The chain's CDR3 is CASGTGANTGELFF. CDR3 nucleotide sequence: TGTGCCAGCGGAACAGGGGCGAACACCGGGGAGCTGTTTTTT.

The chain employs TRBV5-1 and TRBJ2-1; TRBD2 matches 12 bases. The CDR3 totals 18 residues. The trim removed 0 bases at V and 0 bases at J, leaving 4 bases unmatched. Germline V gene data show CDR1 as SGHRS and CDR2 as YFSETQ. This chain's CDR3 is CASSLAGLAGLSYNEQFF. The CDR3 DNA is TGCGCCAGCAGCTTGGCCGGACTAGCGGGACTCTCCTACAATGAGCAGTTCTTC.

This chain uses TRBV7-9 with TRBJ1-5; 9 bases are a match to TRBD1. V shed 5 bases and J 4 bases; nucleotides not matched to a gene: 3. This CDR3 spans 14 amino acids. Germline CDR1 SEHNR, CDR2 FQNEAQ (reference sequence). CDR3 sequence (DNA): TGTGCCAGCAGCAGCGGGACAGGGAATCAGCCCCAGCATTTT. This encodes CASSSGTGNQPQHF.

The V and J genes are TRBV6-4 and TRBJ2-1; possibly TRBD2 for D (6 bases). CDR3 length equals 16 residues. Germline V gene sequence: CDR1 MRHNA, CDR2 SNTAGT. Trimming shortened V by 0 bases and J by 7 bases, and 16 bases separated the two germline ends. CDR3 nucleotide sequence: TGTGCCAGCAGTGACTCGGGGGGACGAAACGGGAATGAGCAGTTCTTC. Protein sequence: CASSDSGGRNGNEQFF.

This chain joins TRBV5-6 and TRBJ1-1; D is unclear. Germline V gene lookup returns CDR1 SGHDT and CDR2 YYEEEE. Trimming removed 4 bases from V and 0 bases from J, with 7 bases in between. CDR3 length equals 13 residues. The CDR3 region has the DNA TGTGCCAGCAGCCTATCTGTGAACACTGAAGCTTTCTTT. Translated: CASSLSVNTEAFF.

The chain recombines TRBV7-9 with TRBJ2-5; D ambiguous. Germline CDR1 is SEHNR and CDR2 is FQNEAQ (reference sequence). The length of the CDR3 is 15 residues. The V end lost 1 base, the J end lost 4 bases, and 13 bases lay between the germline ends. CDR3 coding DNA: TGTGCCAGCAGCTTAGGGAGACCTAGACGAGAGACCCAGTACTTC. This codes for CASSLGRPRRETQYF.

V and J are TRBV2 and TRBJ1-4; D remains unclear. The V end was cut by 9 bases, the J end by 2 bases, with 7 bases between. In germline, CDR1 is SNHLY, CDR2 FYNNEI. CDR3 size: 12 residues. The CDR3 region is CASSPTNEKLFF. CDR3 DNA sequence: TGTGCCAGTTCTCCGACTAATGAAAAACTGTTTTTT.

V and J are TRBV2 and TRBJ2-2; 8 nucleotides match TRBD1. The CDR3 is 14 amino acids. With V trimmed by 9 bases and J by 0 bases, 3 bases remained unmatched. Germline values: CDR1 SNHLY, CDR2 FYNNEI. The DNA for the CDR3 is TGTGCCAGGCAGACAGGGGCGAACACCGGGGAGCTGTTTTTT. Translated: CARQTGANTGELFF.

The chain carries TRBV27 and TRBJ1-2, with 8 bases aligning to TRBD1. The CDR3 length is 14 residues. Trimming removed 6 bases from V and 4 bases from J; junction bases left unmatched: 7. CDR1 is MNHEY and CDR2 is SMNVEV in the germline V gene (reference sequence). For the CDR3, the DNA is TGTGCCAGCAGAAACCAGGGGGCGGGCTATGGCTACACCTTC. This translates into CASRNQGAGYGYTF.

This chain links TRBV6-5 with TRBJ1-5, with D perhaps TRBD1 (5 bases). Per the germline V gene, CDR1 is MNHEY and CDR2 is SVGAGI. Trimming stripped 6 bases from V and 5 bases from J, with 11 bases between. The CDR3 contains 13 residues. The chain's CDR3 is CASSLDRYQPQHF. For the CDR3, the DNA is TGTGCCAGCAGCCTAGACAGATATCAGCCCCAGCATTTT.